This T cell receptor beta chain was identified during a study of T cell repertoires in cytomegalovirus infection. Study-level information: Public TCR beta signatures indicated both CMV infection and matching HLA type.

The sample holds many counts of this clonotype. Antigen: not known. The study's findings and limits: Dominating the ex vivo response were TCR beta clonotypes that were CMV-specific and HLA-C-restricted. CMV carriers having the relevant HLA were flagged by cumulative public TCR beta family frequency.

Using its own MiXCR run on the reads, TCRdb lists one record per CDR3 protein. The sample has hundreds of thousands of distinct CDR3 sequences, about 9.2% seen once. The V gene lost 4 bases and the J gene lost 4 bases, with 13 bases spanning the gap. The CDR3 extends over 14 amino acids. Germline CDR1 is MGHRA and CDR2 is YSYEKL. The sequencing sample was made of PBMCs. This receptor was taken from a human donor in good health (CMV status not recorded). Some clones in this sample may be carry-over from other donors' samples. V gene TRBV4-1 combines with J gene TRBJ1-2; no reliable D call. The CDR3 sequence: CASSPSGPIYGYTF. CDR3 nucleotide sequence: TGCGCCAGCAGCCCGAGCGGACCGATCTATGGCTACACCTTC.